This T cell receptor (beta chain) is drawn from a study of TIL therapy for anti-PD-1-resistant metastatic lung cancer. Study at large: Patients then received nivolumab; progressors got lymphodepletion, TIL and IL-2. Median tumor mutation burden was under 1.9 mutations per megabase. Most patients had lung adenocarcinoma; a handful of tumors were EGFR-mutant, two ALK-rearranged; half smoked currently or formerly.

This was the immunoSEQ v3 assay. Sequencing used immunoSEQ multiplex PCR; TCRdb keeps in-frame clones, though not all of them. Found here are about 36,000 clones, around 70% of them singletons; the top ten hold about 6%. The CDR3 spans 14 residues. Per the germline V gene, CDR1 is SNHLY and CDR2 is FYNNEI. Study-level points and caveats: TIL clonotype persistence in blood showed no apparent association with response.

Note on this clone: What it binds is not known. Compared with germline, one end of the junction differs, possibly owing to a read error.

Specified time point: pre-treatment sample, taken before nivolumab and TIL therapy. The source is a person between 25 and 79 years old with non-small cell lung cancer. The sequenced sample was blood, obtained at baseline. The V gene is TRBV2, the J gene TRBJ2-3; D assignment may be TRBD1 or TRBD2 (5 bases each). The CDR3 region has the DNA TGTGCCAGCAAGGCGGCTGTCATGAGGGGAAGAGGTGGTTTT. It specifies CASKAAVMRGRGGF. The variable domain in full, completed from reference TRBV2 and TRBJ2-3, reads EPEVTQTPSHQVTQMGQEVILRCVPISNHLYFYWYRQILGQKVEFLVSFYNNEISEKSEIFDDQFSVERPDGSNFTLKIRSTKLEDSAMYFCASKAAVMRGRGGFGPGTRLTVL.